One and the same sample provided the 9 T cell receptor beta chains below, sequenced in a study of a mutant IDH1 vaccine in newly diagnosed glioma. Here immunoSEQ multiplex PCR was the method, and the copy in TCRdb shows in-frame clones only, minus some. The sample lists 60,000 to 75,000 clones; around 74% were seen once. The time point here: baseline, week 1 (first vaccination visit). Noted treatment: pre-vaccination baseline after standard-of-care therapy. This material consisted of PBMCs, taken from a glioma patient treated with radiotherapy, temozolomide or both. These receptors originate from a man over 45 with glioma.

The genes are TRBV6-5 and TRBJ2-2; D might be TRBD2 (6 bases). V was clipped by 2 bases and J by 5 bases, with 12 bases between them. The CDR3 runs to 15 residues. Germline CDR1 is MNHEY and CDR2 is SVGAGI. CDR3 protein: CASSYVGGRTGELFF. The CDR3 nucleotides read TGTGCCAGCAGTTACGTCGGGGGTAGGACCGGGGAGCTGTTTTTT.

The chain links TRBV2 to TRBJ1-1; D might be TRBD1 (5 bases). V lost 11 bases and J 2 bases, leaving 18 bases between the germline ends. This CDR3 has 14 amino acids. CDR1 and CDR2 (germline): SNHLY, FYNNEI. In DNA form, the CDR3 reads TGTGCCGCCCGCCGGGGGGTTGGAAACACTGAAGCTTTCTTT. The encoded protein is CAARRGVGNTEAFF.

The chain uses TRBV20-1 and TRBJ1-1; D not certain. Trimming cost V 1 base and J 7 bases, with 7 bases left between them. Germline CDR1 and CDR2: DFQATT and SNEGSKA (reference sequence). This CDR3 has 11 amino acids. CDR3 in DNA: TGCAGTGCTAGAGCGGGCGGTGAAGCTTTCTTT. This gives the protein CSARAGGEAFF.

This chain connects TRBV6-5 to TRBJ2-3, with a possible D match to TRBD2 (5 bases). V was cut by 0 bases and J by 4 bases, with 14 bases left in between. This CDR3 contains 16 residues. Germline V gene lookup returns CDR1 MNHEY and CDR2 SVGAGI. The CDR3 is CASSYSSAGRADTQYF. The CDR3 bases are TGTGCCAGCAGTTACTCAAGTGCGGGCCGGGCAGATACGCAGTATTTT.

This clone has just a few counts. The rearrangement uses TRBV9 and TRBJ2-3; D uncertain. V was shortened by 1 base and J by 5 bases, with 8 bases between the two germline ends. This CDR3 has 13 residues. Germline-derived CDR1 and CDR2 are SGDLS and YYNGEE. CDR3 sequence (DNA): TGTGCCAGCAGCGTATCGGCGTTAGATACGCAGTATTTT. Its protein product is CASSVSALDTQYF.

The rearrangement links TRBV14 to TRBJ1-2; D might be TRBD1 (5 bases). V lost 5 bases and J lost 1, with 8 bases in between. The CDR3 extends over 13 amino acids. Germline CDR1 reads SGHDN; CDR2 reads FVKESK. The CDR3 region is CASSLTVNYGYTF. The DNA for the CDR3 is TGTGCCAGCAGCTTGACAGTTAACTATGGCTACACCTTC.

The chain recombines TRBV5-4 with TRBJ2-5, with D tentatively TRBD2 (5 bases). The CDR3 extends over 15 amino acids. V lost 2 bases, J lost 7 bases, and 18 bases lay in between. Per germline, CDR1 SGHNT and CDR2 YYREEE (reference sequence). CDR3 nucleotides: TGTGCCAGCAGCTTCGGGGATTCTTCCGTGGGGACCCAGTACTTC. This codes for CASSFGDSSVGTQYF.

V is TRBV4-2 and J is TRBJ2-6; 11 bases align to TRBD1. Germline-derived CDR1 and CDR2 are LGHNA and YNFKEQ. The length of the CDR3 is 17 residues. J gave up 2 bases and V 4 bases, and 4 bases lay outside the gene matches. CDR3 nucleotides: TGTGCCAGCAGCCGGGACAGGGGGGCAACTGGGGCCAACGTCCTGACTTTC. The encoded protein is CASSRDRGATGANVLTF.

The chain uses TRBV5-4 and TRBJ1-6; D call uncertain. CDR3 length equals 12 residues. V was pared by 5 bases and J by 5 bases, with 5 bases between. Germline CDR1 and CDR2: SGHNT and YYREEE (reference sequence). CDR3 residues: CASRVDNSPLHF. The CDR3 nucleotides read TGTGCCAGCAGAGTCGATAATTCACCCCTCCACTTT.